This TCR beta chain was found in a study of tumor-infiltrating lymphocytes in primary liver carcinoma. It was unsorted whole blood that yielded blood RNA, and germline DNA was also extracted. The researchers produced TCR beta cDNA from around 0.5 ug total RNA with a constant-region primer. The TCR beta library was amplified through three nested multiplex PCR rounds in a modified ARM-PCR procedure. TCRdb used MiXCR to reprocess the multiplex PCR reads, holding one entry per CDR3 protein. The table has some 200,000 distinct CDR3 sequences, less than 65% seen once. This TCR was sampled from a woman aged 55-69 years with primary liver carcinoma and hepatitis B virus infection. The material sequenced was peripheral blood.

Here the CDR3 DNA reads TGTGCCAGCAGCCAAGGGGGTCCCTCAGGATATGAGCAGTTCTTC. Its protein product is CASSQGGPSGYEQFF. The rearrangement links TRBV4-2 to TRBJ2-1; the D is unclear. Trimming took 1 base from V and 8 from J, leaving 15 bases between them. CDR3 length: 15 amino acids. Germline V gene sequence: CDR1 LGHNA, CDR2 YNFKEQ.